Listed below are T cell receptor beta chains from one sample, sequenced in a study of control samples from healthy donors and cancer patients. TCRdb's table, derived via immunoSEQ multiplex PCR, lists solely in-frame clones and lacks some. This table has around 150,000 clones, approximately 90% appearing once. The sequenced sample was blood. All receptors derive from a man aged 30 to 39 in good health. Both conserved end residues are part of each CDR3. A D gene is named only where the DNA matches it firmly. Size is omitted from some rows. Given values are once, few, many or a class for expanded clones.

j_gene | d_gene | v_gene | abundance | CDR3nt | CDR3aa
TRBJ2-5 | TRBD2 | TRBV4-2 | . | TGTGCCAGCAGCCAAGCCGCGTGGGGTGGGGGGGAAGAGACCCAGTACTTC | CASSQAAWGGGEETQYF
TRBJ1-2 | . | TRBV4-1 | . | TGCGCCAGCAGCCAAGATTTAGGGAAGGGTGGCTACACCTTC | CASSQDLGKGGYTF
TRBJ1-6 | TRBD1 | TRBV9 | . | TGTGCCAGCAGCCTCCGACAGGGTGGTTCACCCCTCCACTTT | CASSLRQGGSPLHF
TRBJ1-2 | . | TRBV6-5 | . | TGTGCCAGCAGTTACGTGGGGGATGGGACGAGGGGCTACACCTTC | CASSYVGDGTRGYTF
TRBJ1-5 | . | TRBV19 | . | TGTGCCGCCCTGGGGGGGAGAGGGCAGCCCCAGCATTTT | CAALGGRGQPQHF
TRBJ2-7 | TRBD2 | TRBV28 | once | TGTGCCAGCAGTTTAACCTCTAGCGGACCTCCCTACGAGCAGTACTTC | CASSLTSSGPPYEQYF
TRBJ2-1 | . | TRBV5-1 | . | TGCGCCAGCAGCTCAGACTTACTAGTACGGGAGCAGTTCTTC | CASSSDLLVREQFF
TRBJ1-2 | . | TRBV9 | . | TGTGCCAGCAGCGGTCGCCCGGGAGGCTACACCTTC | CASSGRPGGYTF
TRBJ1-5 | . | TRBV18 | . | TGTGCCAGCTCACCCTCCGACTGGGGGTCGTCGCAGCCCCAGCATTTT | CASSPSDWGSSQPQHF
TRBJ2-2 | . | TRBV5-4 | . | TGTGCCAGCAGCTTGGCCGGGGTGAGCACCGGGGAGCTGTTTTTT | CASSLAGVSTGELFF
TRBJ2-5 | TRBD1 | TRBV9 | once | TGTGCCAGCAGCCCCCGAGGGGGACAGAATTCAGAGACCCAGTACTTC | CASSPRGGQNSETQYF
TRBJ2-1 | TRBD2 | TRBV7-2 | . | TGTGCCAGCAGCTTGCTAGCGGGAGCCCACTCCTACAATGAGCAGTTCTTC | CASSLLAGAHSYNEQFF
TRBJ2-4 | . | TRBV3-1/TRBV3-2 | . | TGTGCCAGCAGCCTGAGCGGACTAGCCAAAAACATTCAGTACTTC | CASSLSGLAKNIQYF
TRBJ2-5 | . | TRBV6-5 | . | TGTGCCAGCAGTAGAAAACGGACGGGGGAGACCCAGTACTTC | CASSRKRTGETQYF
TRBJ1-5 | . | TRBV5-1 | . | TGCGCCAGCAGCTTGGCAGGGGATAATCAGCCCCAGCATTTT | CASSLAGDNQPQHF
TRBJ2-5 | TRBD1 | TRBV6-5 | . | TGTGCCAGCAGAGCCGGGACAGATTTGGGGACCCAGTACTTC | CASRAGTDLGTQYF
TRBJ1-5 | . | TRBV12-5 | . | TGTGCTAGTGGTTTAGACTTTACACAGCCCCAGCATTTT | CASGLDFTQPQHF
TRBJ1-3 | . | TRBV24-1 | . | TGTGCCACCAGGGGATTGGCCAGGTACTCTGGAAACACCATATATTTT | CATRGLARYSGNTIYF
TRBJ2-2 | . | TRBV27 | . | TGTGCCAGCAGTTTGCAGAGGGGCATTACCGGGGAGCTGTTTTTT | CASSLQRGITGELFF
TRBJ1-5 | . | TRBV6-6 | few | TGTGCCAGCAGTCCGTCCCGACAGGCAGGCAATCAGCCCCAGCATTTT | CASSPSRQAGNQPQHF
TRBJ1-1 | . | TRBV14 | . | TGTGCCAGCAGCCAACGGAGGACTGAAGCTTTCTTT | CASSQRRTEAFF
TRBJ1-2 | . | TRBV19 | . | TGTGCCAGTAGTGCCTCGACAGACCCAGTCTATGGCTACACCTTC | CASSASTDPVYGYTF
TRBJ2-3 | . | TRBV24-1 | once | TGTGCCACCAGTCCCAGGGGCACCACAGATACGCAGTATTTT | CATSPRGTTDTQYF
TRBJ2-7 | . | TRBV4-2 | many | TGTGCCAGCAGCCAAGAGCCGCACAGCTCCTACGAGCAGTACTTC | CASSQEPHSSYEQYF
TRBJ1-1 | . | TRBV3-1/TRBV3-2 | . | TGTGCCAGCAGCCAAGTTGTGACTGAAGCTTTCTTT | CASSQVVTEAFF
TRBJ2-7 | . | TRBV5-4 | . | TGTGCCAGCAGTACGCCGGGACAACCCCCCTACGAGCAGTACTTC | CASSTPGQPPYEQYF
TRBJ1-5 | . | TRBV12-2 | . | TGTGCAAGTCGCTTAGCGATCGCAGGGGATCAGCCCCAGCATTTT | CASRLAIAGDQPQHF
TRBJ2-3 | TRBD1 | TRBV3-1/TRBV3-2 | . | TGTGCCAGCAGCATGGGACAGGTAGGAACAGATACGCAGTATTTT | CASSMGQVGTDTQYF
TRBJ2-3 | TRBD2 | TRBV6-2/TRBV6-3 | . | TGTGCCAGCAGTGTAATCCGCGGGAGTGCCAGCACAGATACGCAGTATTTT | CASSVIRGSASTDTQYF
TRBJ1-2 | . | TRBV9 | . | TGTGCCAGCAGCGGATTCCCCCGGGACTCCGATGCCTATGGCTACACCTTC | CASSGFPRDSDAYGYTF
TRBJ2-7 | . | TRBV6-6 | . | TGTGCCAGCAGTTACGGCCCAGGATACGAGCAGTACTTC | CASSYGPGYEQYF